This TCR beta chain appears in the sequencing data of a study of early T cells in non-severe SARS-CoV-2 infection. Individual cDNA molecules were tagged with unique molecular identifiers. A single record per CDR3 protein comes from TCRdb applying MiXCR to the 5' RACE reads. The sample yields approximately 77,000 distinct CDR3 sequences, 4.5% to 6% seen once. Germline V CDR1 and CDR2: SGHDT, YYEEEE. Trimming cost V 4 bases and J 2 bases; bases outside gene matches: 10. The CDR3 extends over 17 amino acids. This clonotype came up many times. The receptor's source is an adult who was a healthcare worker with PCR-confirmed SARS-CoV-2 infection or an uninfected control (not recorded which). Here the sequenced sample was whole blood, taken at baseline. The genes are TRBV5-6 and TRBJ2-3; 10 nucleotides match TRBD2. The CDR3 region is CASSRRLAGDATDTQYF. CDR3 sequence (DNA): TGTGCCAGCAGCCGCCGACTAGCGGGTGACGCCACAGATACGCAGTATTTT.